Listed below are T cell receptor beta chains from one sample, sequenced in a study of blood T cell repertoires in COVID-19. The data were produced by immunoSEQ multiplex PCR, yet TCRdb's version contains in-frame clones alone and is incomplete. The repertoire holds about 240,000 clones, around 79% seen once, with about 3.5% in the top ten. The specimen sequenced was peripheral blood. These TCRs come from an elderly woman with acute or convalescent COVID-19. Both conserved end residues are part of each CDR3. Fields, in order: clone size, J gene, D gene, V gene, CDR3 DNA, CDR3 protein. The D gene is left open where the match is weak. Where a row states a size, it is once, few, many or the class of an expanded clone; other rows omit it.

>NA|TRBJ1-5|TRBD1|TRBV18
TGTGCCAGCTCACCGACGTCCGGGACAGGGGTTCGGCCCCAGCATTTT
CASSPTSGTGVRPQHF
>NA|TRBJ1-6|NA|TRBV3-1/TRBV3-2
TGTGCCAGCAACACAGAGGGCATTAATTCACCCCTCCACTTT
CASNTEGINSPLHF
>NA|TRBJ1-1|NA|TRBV29-1
TGCAGCGCTGGGACATCAGGGACTGAAGCTTTCTTT
CSAGTSGTEAFF
>NA|TRBJ2-3|NA|TRBV27
TGTGCCAGCAGTTCAGGGGGCACAGATACGCAGTATTTT
CASSSGGTDTQYF
>NA|TRBJ1-5|TRBD1|TRBV6-6
TGTGCCAGCATTCTCGGACAGGGAACTCAGCCCCAGCATTTT
CASILGQGTQPQHF
>NA|TRBJ1-1|NA|TRBV7-8
TGTGCCAGCAGCTTAGGATATACAGGGCTTACTGAAGCTTTCTTT
CASSLGYTGLTEAFF
>few|TRBJ1-6|TRBD1|TRBV19
TGTGCCAGTAGTCCTCAGGGGGTGAATTCACCCCTCCACTTT
CASSPQGVNSPLHF
>few|TRBJ1-2|NA|TRBV7-6
TGTGCCAGCAGCTTAGCGCCAGGGGAGAACTATGGCTACACCTTC
CASSLAPGENYGYTF
>NA|TRBJ2-6|TRBD1|TRBV6-5
TGTGCCAGCAGAATAGACAGGGCTGGGGCCAACGTCCTGACTTTC
CASRIDRAGANVLTF
>many|TRBJ1-2|TRBD1|TRBV14
TGTGCCAGCAGCCCGACAGGGGGACCCGCGTGGGGGAATGGCTACACCTTC
CASSPTGGPAWGNGYTF
>few|TRBJ1-2|NA|TRBV5-1
TGCGCCAGCAGCTTGGGACAGCTCTATGGCTACACCTTC
CASSLGQLYGYTF
>NA|TRBJ2-5|TRBD2|TRBV5-1
TGCGCCAGCAGCCTTAGCGGGGGGGACCAAGAGACCCAGTACTTC
CASSLSGGDQETQYF
>NA|TRBJ1-6|TRBD1|TRBV4-2
TGTGCCAGCAGCCAAGATGGGACAGGGGTTTCACCCCTCCACTTT
CASSQDGTGVSPLHF
>NA|TRBJ2-7|NA|TRBV6-6
TGTGCCAGCAGTTACCCGGGGACCTACGAGCAGTACTTC
CASSYPGTYEQYF
>few|TRBJ2-3|TRBD2|TRBV18
TGTGCCAGCTCCGGGGGGGGCCTACGCACAGATACGCAGTATTTT
CASSGGGLRTDTQYF
>NA|TRBJ2-2|NA|TRBV4-3
TGCGCCAGCAGCCAAGATAGGGGTTCGAAGCTGTTTTTT
CASSQDRGSKLFF